This TCR beta chain was recorded in a study of identical twins (dated by TCRdb to 2015 to 2016). Study-wide context: To test whether fetal clonotypes persist, this study deep-sequenced TCR alpha and beta repertoires from monozygotic twins, from unrelated adults of various ages, and from cord blood. To rule out contamination, replicate twin experiments were performed at different times with different library preparation protocols. Study-level results and caveats: Conclusions relied on cross-sectional statistical analysis, since the same donors could not be followed over many years. Invariant T cells such as MAIT and iNKT could partly confound zero-insertion analyses, although diverse VJ usage argued against such confounding for most clonotypes. Abundant cord blood beta clonotypes carried fewer insertions; young adult naive repertoires showed a weaker similar trend, while memory repertoires showed none. Compared with coincidental sharing between unrelated individuals, an excess of low generation-probability sequences was observed among out-of-frame TCR alpha sequences shared between twins. The excess sharing between twins in beta out-of-frame sequences was weaker because fewer shared sequences reduced the signal-to-noise ratio. Out-of-frame TCR alpha sharing in monozygotic twins was systematically underestimated by recombination models, whereas sharing between unrelated individuals was in agreement with the recombination models.

Every donor was a healthy Caucasian. The twin cohort comprised three pairs of female monozygotic twins, all aged about 18 to 30 years. CD4+ and CD8+ T cell populations were isolated with positive isolation kits from Invitrogen. Worth noting for this clonotype: No antigen is known for it. Qualities for individual bases were not recorded, and no much larger clone is one base off.

The library was obtained by 5' RACE. Sequencing used an Illumina HiSeq 2000. Template switching introduced a universal primer binding site; the final cDNA contained a unique molecular identifier, enabling accurate counting of TCR cDNA molecules. First-strand cDNA for TCR alpha and beta chains was synthesized from specific primers in the conserved constant-segment region. To control for contamination, every cDNA library carried two barcodes: a SMART-Mk sample barcode plus Illumina barcodes. TruSeq adapter sequences along with Illumina sample barcodes were introduced in two successive PCR steps. The TCR alpha and beta cDNA libraries were sequenced on the Illumina HiSeq platform using custom primers. As for the original processing: MiGEC was used to process raw reads and extract unique molecular identifiers, and MiXCR was used to find CDR3 positions. Recombination models were inferred per individual with the repgenHMM and IGoR tools using an EM algorithm. The analysis of shared clonotypes was done with the tcR package in R, with sharing normalized by the product of cloneset sizes. To study raw recombination free of thymic and clonal selection effects, out-of-frame nonproductive sequences were analyzed. The public reads were reprocessed in TCRdb via fastp at Q25 and MiXCR, keeping in-frame beta chains. One record per CDR3 amino acid sequence lists the most common genes and DNA. Clone size and V and J calls follow TCRdb, not the original study. This sample has 450,000 or so distinct CDR3 sequences in its table, and about 13% of those were observed once. The ten largest make up about 0.97% of the sample.

In addition, the sample was reused for a study of yellow fever vaccine responses in identical twins. That second publication adds: According to the authors, the vaccine-induced T cell response in identical twins seemed to be partly convergent and partly specific to each individual. In identical twins, the study followed T cell clones that responded to the vaccine with precision.

Specimen: CD4+ T cells sorted from blood. This TCR was recovered from a woman between 18 and 29 years old in good health.

The sequenced DNA is TGTGCCACCAGTGAGGCGTTGCGGGACCCCTTCAATGAGCAGTTCTTC. This codes for CATSEALRDPFNEQFF. Recombination joined TRBV24-1 with TRBJ2-1; matching of 6 bases hints at TRBD2 as the D gene. Reading the germline V gene gives CDR1 KGHDR and CDR2 SFDVKD. Including the terminal cysteine and phenylalanine, the CDR3 comprises 16 residues. Left in the record is the CDR3 DNA by itself, 48 bases read in frame from the first base. V lost 4 bases and J lost 6 bases; the stretch between them is 18 bases long.